Below are 18 T cell receptor beta chains sequenced from a single sample in a study of T-cell memory formation after mild COVID-19 (dated by TCRdb to the early 2020s). The library was generated by 5' RACE. Instrument on record: Illumina NovaSeq 6000. TCRdb redid the processing of the public reads, applying fastp at Q25 and MiXCR, and retained in-frame beta chains. Identical CDR3 proteins give one entry, which carries the most common genes and DNA. The sample yields some 280,000 distinct CDR3 sequences; roughly 15% were counted once. Approximately 23% of the sample is held by the ten biggest clonotypes. The sample comprised PBMCs or a T cell subset sorted from them (not recorded which). These receptors were collected from a man aged 18 to 35 who had mild COVID-19 (a few samples of this study predate the infection). The sample titles of this study are shuffled in the database, so cell type and time point are left out; the donor was told from shared clones.

This clonotype has a handful of counts. The chain couples TRBV7-9 to TRBJ1-5; D is uncertain. This CDR3 has 14 residues. CDR1 and CDR2 (germline): SEHNR, FQNEAQ (reference sequence). Trimming removed 1 base at V and 3 bases at J, with 7 bases between. CDR3 loop: CASSLGGFNQPQHF. In DNA, the CDR3 is TGTGCCAGCAGCTTAGGAGGGTTCAATCAGCCCCAGCATTTT.

This clonotype occurred a few times. The chain employs TRBV7-6 and TRBJ2-1; D unresolved. The germline V gene has CDR1 SGHVS and CDR2 FNYEAQ. The V end lost 7 bases, the J end lost 8 bases, and 9 bases lay between the germline ends. CDR3 length: 11 residues. The CDR3 DNA is TGTGCCAGCACTTCAGCCCATGAGCAGTTCTTC. Translated, it gives CASTSAHEQFF.

This clonotype was seen at least ten times. The CDR3 DNA reads TGTGCCAGCAGCTTAGAATATCGGGGGTGCGAGTATTTT. Translating it yields CASSLEYRGCEYF. The chain recombines TRBV7-8 with TRBJ2-3, with a possible D match to TRBD2 (6 bases). The V end was cut by 1 base, the J end by 13 bases, with 15 bases between. Per germline, CDR1 SGHVS and CDR2 FQNEAQ. There are 13 residues in the CDR3.

The rearrangement uses TRBV4-2 and TRBJ2-5; perhaps TRBD2 as D (5 bases). V was shortened by 2 bases and J by 2 bases, with 15 bases between the two germline ends. Germline V lookup: CDR1 LGHNA, CDR2 YNFKEQ. The CDR3 contains 16 residues. CDR3 DNA: TGTGCCAGCAGCCAACGGGTCCAGGACTCTCAAGAGACCCAGTACTTC. Translation gives CASSQRVQDSQETQYF.

This clonotype has just a few counts. V gene TRBV6-5 combines with J gene TRBJ1-5; 7 bases are a match to TRBD1. The CDR3 is 15 residues long. V was clipped by 0 bases and J by 4 bases; unmatched bases: 3. Looked up from germline, CDR1 is MNHEY and CDR2 is SVGAGI. The CDR3 is CASSYSSTGNQPQHF. DNA for the CDR3: TGTGCCAGCAGTTACTCTTCGACAGGGAATCAGCCCCAGCATTTT.

V and J are TRBV5-1 and TRBJ2-1, with TRBD2 matching over 9 bases. Germline loops: CDR1 SGHRS, CDR2 YFSETQ. This CDR3 contains 16 residues. J was trimmed by 4 bases and V by 2 bases; bases with no gene match: 7. CDR3: CASSLGWSGGYNEQFF. DNA of the CDR3: TGCGCCAGCAGCTTAGGGTGGAGCGGGGGGTACAATGAGCAGTTCTTC.

This clonotype was found once. The chain links TRBV18 to TRBJ1-1; weak D call: TRBD1 (5 bases). V was pared by 3 bases and J by 6 bases, with 8 bases between. The germline V gene has CDR1 KGHSH and CDR2 LQKENI. The CDR3 consists of 12 residues. The CDR3 nucleotides read TGTGCCAGCTCACCTCAGGGATCTGAAGCTTTCTTT. Amino acid sequence: CASSPQGSEAFF.

This clonotype came up many times. V and J are TRBV5-1 and TRBJ2-7; no clear D gene. Trimming left V 3 bases short and J 2 bases short, with 6 bases between. CDR1 is SGHRS, CDR2 YFSETQ, per germline. CDR3 length equals 12 residues. The CDR3 bases are TGCGCCAGCAGCTCCACCGCCTACGAGCAGTACTTC. It yields the protein CASSSTAYEQYF.

This rearrangement joins TRBV6-2 or TRBV6-3 to TRBJ2-1, with D unresolved. CDR3 size: 13 residues. The V end was cut by 2 bases, the J end by 6 bases, with 8 bases between. Germline V gene lookup returns CDR1 MNHEY and CDR2 SVGEGT. CDR3 nucleotide sequence: TGTGCCAGCAGTTACCGGGTGATCAATGAGCAGTTCTTC. Translation gives CASSYRVINEQFF.

This clonotype came up a few times. The chain carries TRBV25-1 and TRBJ1-1; TRBD1 might be the D (6 bases). Germline V CDR1 and CDR2: MGHDK, SYGVNS. The CDR3 is 13 amino acids. The ends were cut back, 5 bases at V and 7 bases at J, with 14 bases in the middle. CDR3 residues: CASSPRTVGEAFF. Here the CDR3 DNA reads TGTGCCAGCAGTCCAAGGACAGTGGGTGAAGCTTTCTTT.

The chain employs TRBV12-3 or TRBV12-4 and TRBJ2-6, with D tentatively TRBD2 (5 bases). CDR3 length equals 17 residues. Trimming pared 6 bases from V and 4 bases from J, leaving 19 bases between. CDR3 DNA: TGTGCCAGCAGCCATACCTGGCTAGCATCAGGGGCCAACGTCCTGACTTTC. The encoded protein is CASSHTWLASGANVLTF.

V is TRBV6-5 and J is TRBJ2-2, with 12 bases aligning to TRBD2. This CDR3 has 17 amino acids. The junction had 8 bases not matched to a gene; V was cut back by 5 bases and J by 4 bases. Germline CDR1 is MNHEY and CDR2 is SVGAGI. CDR3: CASSPATSGGTTGELFF. As DNA, the CDR3 is TGTGCCAGCAGTCCCGCGACTAGCGGGGGTACCACCGGGGAGCTGTTTTTT.

V and J are TRBV10-1 and TRBJ2-3; 8 nucleotides align to TRBD1. V shed 7 bases, J shed 9 bases, and the junction held 9 bases outside the gene matches. CDR1 and CDR2 from the germline V gene are WNHNN and SYGVQD (reference sequence). This CDR3 contains 13 residues. CDR3 protein: CASKGTGPATQYF. The CDR3 region has the DNA TGCGCCAGCAAGGGGACAGGCCCAGCCACGCAGTATTTT.

J is TRBJ1-6 and V is TRBV20-1, with 8 bases lining up with TRBD1. Germline V gene sequence: CDR1 DFQATT, CDR2 SNEGSKA (reference sequence). V lost 5 bases to trimming and J lost 8 bases; unmatched junction nucleotides: 8. The CDR3 has 14 residues. CDR3 loop: CSAFGQGRDSPLHF. The CDR3 DNA reads as TGCAGTGCTTTTGGACAGGGCCGGGATTCACCCCTCCACTTT.

This clonotype was seen repeatedly, ten times or more. The chain employs TRBV7-9 and TRBJ2-5; TRBD2 aligns across 11 bases. Germline CDR1 and CDR2: SEHNR and FQNEAQ (reference sequence). The CDR3 extends over 15 amino acids. V was clipped by 7 bases and J by 5 bases; unmatched bases: 9. The CDR3 is CASNRGTSGSETQYF. CDR3 DNA sequence: TGTGCCAGCAACCGCGGGACTAGCGGTTCGGAGACCCAGTACTTC.

This clonotype has just a few counts. The chain uses TRBV7-2 and TRBJ2-2; 11 bases line up with TRBD1. The CDR3 extends over 15 amino acids. The V gene's germline CDR1 is SGHTA and CDR2 FQGNSA. The V gene end was trimmed by 0 bases and the J gene end by 6 bases; junction bases not matched to a gene: 0. This chain's CDR3 is CASSLAGQGAGELFF. The CDR3 coding sequence is TGTGCCAGCAGCTTAGCGGGACAGGGGGCCGGGGAGCTGTTTTTT.

This clonotype was detected many times. J is TRBJ2-5 and V is TRBV7-9, with unresolved D. V was trimmed by 4 bases and J by 0 bases, leaving 9 bases between them. The CDR3 totals 14 residues. In germline, CDR1 is SEHNR, CDR2 FQNEAQ (reference sequence). CDR3 loop: CASSSGRYQETQYF. The CDR3 bases are TGTGCCAGCAGCTCGGGTCGGTACCAAGAGACCCAGTACTTC.

This chain links TRBV29-1 with TRBJ1-1; 8 bases are shared with TRBD1. Germline trimming cut 6 bases from V and 0 bases from J; bases unmatched to any gene: 15. Germline values: CDR1 SQVTM, CDR2 ANQGSEA. The CDR3 length is 17 residues. CDR3 sequence reads: CSVAVAGGIPMNTEAFF. The CDR3 DNA is TGCAGCGTAGCGGTCGCAGGGGGCATACCCATGAACACTGAAGCTTTCTTT. Combining the CDR3 with reference TRBV29-1 and TRBJ1-1 gives the whole variable domain SAVISQKPSRDICQRGTSLTIQCQVDSQVTMMFWYRQQPGQSLTLIATANQGSEATYESGFVIDKFPISRPNLTFSTLTVSNMSPEDSSIYLCSVAVAGGIPMNTEAFFGQGTRLTVV.